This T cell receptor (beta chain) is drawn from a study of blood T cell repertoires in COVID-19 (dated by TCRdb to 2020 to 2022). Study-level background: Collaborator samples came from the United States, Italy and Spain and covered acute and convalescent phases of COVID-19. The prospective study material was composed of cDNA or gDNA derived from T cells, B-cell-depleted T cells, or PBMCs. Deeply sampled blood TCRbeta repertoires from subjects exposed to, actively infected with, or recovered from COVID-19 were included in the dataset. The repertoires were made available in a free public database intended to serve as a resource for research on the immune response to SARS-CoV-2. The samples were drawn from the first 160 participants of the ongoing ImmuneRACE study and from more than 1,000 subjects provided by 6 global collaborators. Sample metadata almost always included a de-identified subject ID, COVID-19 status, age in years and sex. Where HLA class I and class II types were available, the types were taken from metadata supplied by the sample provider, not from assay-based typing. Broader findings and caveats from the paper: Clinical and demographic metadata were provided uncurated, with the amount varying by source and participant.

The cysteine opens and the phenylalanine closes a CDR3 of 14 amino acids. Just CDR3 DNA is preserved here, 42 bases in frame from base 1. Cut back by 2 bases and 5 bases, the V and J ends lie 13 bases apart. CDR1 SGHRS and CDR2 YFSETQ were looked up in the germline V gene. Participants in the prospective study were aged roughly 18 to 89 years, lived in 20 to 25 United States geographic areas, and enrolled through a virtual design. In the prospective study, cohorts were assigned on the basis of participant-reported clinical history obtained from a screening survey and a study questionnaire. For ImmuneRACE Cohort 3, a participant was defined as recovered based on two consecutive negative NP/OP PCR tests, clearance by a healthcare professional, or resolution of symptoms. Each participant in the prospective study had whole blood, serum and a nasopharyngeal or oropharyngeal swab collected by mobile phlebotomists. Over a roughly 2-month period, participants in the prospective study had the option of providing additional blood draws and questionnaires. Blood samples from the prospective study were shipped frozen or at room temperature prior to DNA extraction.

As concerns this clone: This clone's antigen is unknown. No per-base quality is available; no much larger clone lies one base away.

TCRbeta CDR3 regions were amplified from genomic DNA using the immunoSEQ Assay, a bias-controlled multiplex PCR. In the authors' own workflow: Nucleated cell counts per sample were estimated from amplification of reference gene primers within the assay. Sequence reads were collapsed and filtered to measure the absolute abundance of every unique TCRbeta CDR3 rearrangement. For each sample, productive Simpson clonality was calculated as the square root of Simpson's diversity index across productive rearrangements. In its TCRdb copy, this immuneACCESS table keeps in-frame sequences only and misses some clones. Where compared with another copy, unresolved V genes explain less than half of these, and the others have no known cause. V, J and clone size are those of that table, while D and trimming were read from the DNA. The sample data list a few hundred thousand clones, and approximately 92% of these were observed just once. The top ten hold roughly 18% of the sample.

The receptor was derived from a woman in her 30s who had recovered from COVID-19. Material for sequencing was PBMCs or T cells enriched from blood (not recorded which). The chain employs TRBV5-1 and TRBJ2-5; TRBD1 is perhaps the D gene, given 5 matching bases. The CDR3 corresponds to CASSLSTGGETQYF. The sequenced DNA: TGCGCCAGCAGCTTAAGTACAGGTGGGGAGACCCAGTACTTC.